Below are 20 T cell receptor beta chains sequenced from a single sample in a study of cytomegalovirus exposure and HLA in healthy donors. Use of 60 Vbeta and 13 Jbeta primers characterized the PCR. Sequencing used immunoSEQ multiplex PCR; TCRdb keeps in-frame clones, though not all of them. The profile shows around 180,000 clones, about 87% of them singletons. The sequenced sample consisted of PBMCs. Every receptor here comes from a woman aged 18-35 years in good health and CMV-seronegative.

V and J are TRBV6-5 and TRBJ1-1, with TRBD1 matching 7 bases. This CDR3 contains 15 residues. Germline CDR1 is MNHEY and CDR2 is SVGAGI. The V and J ends lost 6 bases and 0 bases, in that order; junction bases with no gene match: 7. CDR3 in amino acids: CASRPDRVVNTEAFF. The CDR3 nucleotides are TGTGCCAGCAGACCAGACAGGGTGGTGAACACTGAAGCTTTCTTT.

On this clone itself: Sequence at one end of the junction differs from germline and may be a read error. The chain is built from TRBV7-9 and TRBJ1-1, with no clear D. CDR3 length: 12 amino acids. The germline V gene encodes CDR1 SEHNR and CDR2 FQNEAQ (reference sequence). CDR3 region: CSSSFESGFAFF. The CDR3 bases are TGTTCCAGCAGCTTCGAGTCGGGGTTTGCTTTCTTT.

The chain employs TRBV5-4 and TRBJ1-3, with 7 bases that match TRBD1. The CDR3 extends over 15 amino acids. The ends lost 7 bases at V and 3 bases at J; junction bases unmatched: 10. The germline CDR1 and CDR2 sequences are SGHNT and YYREEE (reference sequence). The CDR3 DNA follows: TGTGCCAGCGGTCGCCGGGACAGCGATGGAAACACCATATATTTT. Protein: CASGRRDSDGNTIYF.

This clone was observed a handful of times. The V and J genes are TRBV5-5 and TRBJ2-1; tentative D call: TRBD1 (5 bases). V was clipped by 4 bases and J by 3 bases, with 20 bases between them. The length of the CDR3 is 17 residues. Germline V gene lookup returns CDR1 SGHKS and CDR2 YYEKEE (reference sequence). In DNA, the CDR3 is TGTGCCAGCAGCCCCTCGGCTCAACAGGAGCTCTACAATGAGCAGTTCTTC. Its protein is CASSPSAQQELYNEQFF.

Turning to this clone: One end of the junction is discordant with germline, which a read error may explain. This sequence joins TRBV5-4 and TRBJ2-3; D is possibly TRBD2 (5 bases). This CDR3 spans 17 amino acids. Germline-derived CDR1 and CDR2 are SGHNT and YYREEE (reference sequence). The CDR3 loop is CASSSRVQISSTDTQFF. The CDR3 bases are TGTGCCAGCTCCTCGCGGGTACAGATATCTAGCACAGATACGCAGTTTTTT.

The chain links TRBV15 to TRBJ2-7; D perhaps matches TRBD1 (7 bases). Trimming stripped 2 bases from V and 9 bases from J, with 14 bases between. Looked up from germline, CDR1 is LNHNV and CDR2 is YYDKDF (reference sequence). The length of the CDR3 is 13 residues. The CDR3 sequence is CATSRYTGDRQYF. In DNA, the CDR3 is TGTGCCACCAGCAGATATACGGGGGACAGGCAGTACTTC.

V usage is TRBV18 and J usage is TRBJ2-2, with TRBD1 matching 9 bases. CDR1 KGHSH and CDR2 LQKENI come from the germline V gene. The CDR3 sequence is 16 residues long. The V gene end was trimmed by 2 bases and the J gene end by 10 bases; junction bases not matched to a gene: 11. CDR3 in DNA: TGTGCCAGCTCACCAGGACAGGGGATGTCACCGACGGAGCTGTTTTTT. It codes for CASSPGQGMSPTELFF.

The chain combines TRBV11-2 with TRBJ2-5; D is perhaps TRBD1 (6 bases). V lost 4 bases to trimming and J lost 5 bases, with 11 bases between them. The CDR3 is made up of 13 amino acids. The V gene's germline CDR1 is SGHAT and CDR2 FQNNGV. DNA for the CDR3: TGTGCCAGCAGCTACAGGGTACAGGAGACCCAGTACTTC. It yields the protein CASSYRVQETQYF.

The rearrangement links TRBV5-1 to TRBJ1-4, with TRBD1 identical over 7 bases. Germline V gene lookup returns CDR1 SGHRS and CDR2 YFSETQ. V gave up 5 bases and J gave up 7 bases; unmatched junction bases: 5. The CDR3 spans 13 residues. The CDR3 is CASSRDRGEKLFF. In DNA form, the CDR3 reads TGCGCCAGCAGTCGGGACAGAGGTGAAAAACTGTTTTTT.

Turning to this clone: Distinct nucleotide sequences in the sample also encode this CDR3. This sequence joins TRBV28 and TRBJ1-5, with TRBD1 as a possible D gene (6 bases). Trimming removed 6 bases at V and 4 bases at J, with 10 bases between. The CDR3 totals 13 residues. The germline gives CDR1 MDHEN, CDR2 SYDVKM. In DNA, the CDR3 is TGTGCCAGCAGACCGGACAGTAATCAGCCCCAGCATTTT. Its protein product is CASRPDSNQPQHF.

Points on this clone: Germline is not matched at one junction end, which may reflect a read error. This sample includes further DNA sequences coding for the same CDR3. The chain employs TRBV7-9 and TRBJ2-3; 7 bases line up with TRBD1. Germline V gene sequence: CDR1 SEHNR, CDR2 FQNEAQ (reference sequence). This CDR3 contains 15 residues. The chain's CDR3 is CASSLGQEKGDTQYF. DNA of the CDR3: TGCGCCAGCAGCTTAGGACAGGAAAAGGGAGATACGCAGTATTTT.

This clone has just a few counts. This chain uses TRBV4-2 with TRBJ1-1, with 7 bases lining up with TRBD1. The V gene's germline CDR1 is LGHNA and CDR2 YNFKEQ. V lost 4 bases to trimming and J lost 0 bases; unmatched junction nucleotides: 2. There are 14 residues in the CDR3. Here the CDR3 DNA reads TGTGCCAGCAGCCCGGGACAGTTGAACACTGAAGCTTTCTTT. Protein: CASSPGQLNTEAFF.

The chain links TRBV2 to TRBJ1-6; 9 bases fit TRBD1. Unmatched junction bases numbered 4, after V lost 0 bases and J lost 7 bases. Germline CDR1 is SNHLY and CDR2 is FYNNEI. The CDR3 runs 16 residues. In DNA form, the CDR3 reads TGTGCCAGCAGTGAAGCGGGGACAGGGAGAAATTCACCCCTCCACTTT. Residues: CASSEAGTGRNSPLHF.

V is TRBV7-8 and J is TRBJ2-7; 9 bases are shared with TRBD2. This CDR3 comprises 15 residues. The V segment lost 0 bases and the J segment 7 bases; nucleotides outside the gene matches: 7. CDR1 and CDR2 from the germline V gene are SGHVS and FQNEAQ. CDR3 protein: CASSLAGGGAGEQYF. The DNA for the CDR3 is TGTGCCAGCAGCTTAGCGGGCGGGGGGGCGGGAGAGCAGTACTTC.

This chain joins TRBV7-2 and TRBJ2-3; 10 bases are shared with TRBD2. Germline V lookup: CDR1 SGHTA, CDR2 FQGNSA. The trim removed 0 bases at V and 7 bases at J, leaving 10 bases unmatched. The CDR3 has 17 residues. The CDR3 nucleotides read TGTGCCAGCAGCTTAGCGAGGGCTAGCGGGAGACTAAATACGCAGTATTTT. Translated, it gives CASSLARASGRLNTQYF.

The genes are TRBV7-9 and TRBJ2-3; D is undetermined. The CDR3 loop spans 17 amino acids. Germline CDR1 SEHNR, CDR2 FQNEAQ (reference sequence). V was pared by 5 bases and J by 3 bases, with 21 bases between. CDR3 amino acids: CASSQPSIGALTDTQYF. CDR3 coding DNA: TGTGCCAGCAGCCAACCCTCTATCGGAGCCCTAACAGATACGCAGTATTTT.

CDR3 bases: TGTGCCAGCAGCACAGGGGAAGGTCAGCCCCAGCATTTT. Encoded protein: CASSTGEGQPQHF. This chain connects TRBV7-2 to TRBJ1-5; 7 nucleotides agree with TRBD1. V lost 5 bases, J lost 6 bases, and 4 bases stayed unmatched. Germline CDR1 and CDR2: SGHTA and FQGNSA. The CDR3 is 13 residues long.

Comment on this clone: Germline and junction disagree at one end, which may indicate a read error. The gene calls are TRBV7-9 and TRBJ2-7, with 14 bases lining up with TRBD2. Per the germline V gene, CDR1 is SEHNR and CDR2 is FQNEAQ (reference sequence). The CDR3 covers 18 residues. The CDR3 DNA reads TGTTCCAGCAGCTTAGTTGGGACTAGCGGGGGCCCTTCCTACGAGCAGTACTTC. Amino acids: CSSSLVGTSGGPSYEQYF.

V gene TRBV7-9 combines with J gene TRBJ1-1, with 9 bases fitting TRBD1. J gave up 4 bases and V 6 bases, and 9 bases lay outside the gene matches. This CDR3 has 15 amino acids. CDR1 is SEHNR and CDR2 is FQNEAQ in the germline V gene (reference sequence). Written as DNA, the CDR3 is TGTGCCAGCAGTAAAGGACAGGGGAGTATCACTGAAGCTTTCTTT. This gives the protein CASSKGQGSITEAFF.

J is TRBJ2-5 and V is TRBV5-1; 7 nucleotides line up with TRBD2. Looked up from germline, CDR1 is SGHRS and CDR2 is YFSETQ. CDR3 size: 13 residues. The V segment lost 2 bases and the J segment 5 bases; nucleotides outside the gene matches: 3. CDR3: CASSFVGGETQYF. The DNA of the CDR3 is TGCGCCAGCAGCTTTGTCGGGGGGGAGACCCAGTACTTC.